This TCR beta chain was observed in a study of blood T cell repertoires in COVID-19. Study background: The United States, Italy and Spain were the sources of the acute and convalescent COVID-19 samples.

CDR1 is LGHNA, CDR2 YNFKEQ, per germline. The CDR3 totals 13 residues. V shed 10 bases and J shed 4 bases, with 14 bases lying between them. Libraries were prepared by immunoSEQ multiplex PCR; TCRdb keeps only in-frame clonotypes and omits some of them. This sample yields about 440,000 clones, of which about 87% are seen a single time; roughly 12% belongs to the top ten. Sequencing used peripheral blood. This rearrangement joins TRBV4-2 to TRBJ2-1, with a tentative D call TRBD2 (7 bases). The clonotype originates from a woman aged 50 to 60 with COVID-19, enrolled during active disease. Here the CDR3 reads CATRGANYNEQFF. CDR3 bases: TGTGCCACCCGGGGGGCCAATTACAATGAGCAGTTCTTC.